The present T cell receptor (beta chain) was sequenced within a study of shared clonotypes between healthy human individuals. The data were produced by immunoSEQ multiplex PCR, yet TCRdb's version contains in-frame clones alone and is incomplete. The table includes around 2,000,000 clones, roughly 94% detected once. This receptor was obtained from a man between 18 and 29 years old in good health. The source material was naive CD4+ T cells sorted from blood. Stated subset: CD45RA+ positively selected.

CDR3 in amino acids: CASSPWDRGNQETQYF. CDR3 bases: TGCGCCAGCAGCCCTTGGGACAGGGGGAACCAAGAGACCCAGTACTTC. The chain uses TRBV4-1 and TRBJ2-5, with 11 bases identical to TRBD1. Germline assignment: CDR1 MGHRA and CDR2 YSYEKL. With V trimmed by 4 bases and J by 0 bases, 4 bases remained unmatched. This CDR3 comprises 16 residues.